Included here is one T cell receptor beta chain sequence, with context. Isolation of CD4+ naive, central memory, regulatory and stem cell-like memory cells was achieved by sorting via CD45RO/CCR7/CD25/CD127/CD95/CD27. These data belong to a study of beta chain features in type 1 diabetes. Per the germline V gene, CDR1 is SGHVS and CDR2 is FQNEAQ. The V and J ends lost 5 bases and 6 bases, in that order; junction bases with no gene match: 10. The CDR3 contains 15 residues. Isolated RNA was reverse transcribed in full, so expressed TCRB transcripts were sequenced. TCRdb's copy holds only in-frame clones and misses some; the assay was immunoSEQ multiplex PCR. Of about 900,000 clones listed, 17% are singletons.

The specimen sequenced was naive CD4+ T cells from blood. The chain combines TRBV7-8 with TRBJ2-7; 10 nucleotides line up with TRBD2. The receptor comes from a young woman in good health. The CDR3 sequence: CASSPRGTSVSEQYF. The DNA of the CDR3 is TGTGCCAGCAGCCCCCGCGGGACTAGCGTTAGCGAGCAGTACTTC.